The T cell receptor (beta chain) under discussion was sequenced for a study of blood T cell repertoires in COVID-19. Looking at the study overall: Donors in Cohort 3 counted as recovered after two negative PCRs, clearance, or symptom resolution.

The germline V gene encodes CDR1 KGHSH and CDR2 LQKENI. V lost 1 base and J lost 3; bases outside the gene matches: 2. The CDR3 loop spans 14 amino acids. Authors' methods: Amplification of reference gene primers provided the estimated nucleated cell counts. The repertoire was sequenced with immunoSEQ multiplex PCR; TCRdb's copy has only in-frame clones and lacks some. V and J calls and clone size are as listed in that table; D and trimming were resolved from the DNA. The repertoire holds fewer than 150,000 clones, with approximately 87% as singletons. Participants had their cohort set by participant-reported clinical history.

The sequence came from a man aged 45-65 years in a cohort exposed to, infected with or recovered from COVID-19 (not recorded which). What was sequenced was PBMCs or T cells enriched from blood (not recorded which). The V gene is TRBV18, the J gene TRBJ2-5, with 7 positions matching TRBD1. The CDR3 loop reads CASSPQGQKETQYF. As DNA, the CDR3 is TGTGCCAGCTCACCACAGGGACAGAAAGAGACCCAGTACTTC.